This TCR beta chain was captured in a study of CD8 T cells in Susac syndrome. The germline V gene has CDR1 SGHRS and CDR2 YFSETQ. V lost 0 bases, J lost 2 bases, and 14 bases lay in between. This CDR3 spans 16 amino acids. Random hexamers primed reverse transcription of roughly 0.5 to 1 ug RNA. Amplification of the TCR beta CDR3 was carried out by immunoSEQ multiplex PCR, which spanned a total of 54 Vbeta and 13 Jbeta segments. TCRdb re-called the immunoSEQ multiplex PCR reads with MiXCR, one entry per CDR3 protein. The data hold about 430,000 distinct CDR3 sequences, with 85% observed a single time. The chain is built from TRBV5-1 and TRBJ1-2; D gene uncertain. Sequencing used CD8+ T cells from PBMCs. This sequence originates from a human donor with multiple sclerosis. CDR3 in DNA: TGCGCCAGCAGCTTGGACTGGGCAGAGATAAACTATGGCTACACCTTC. Its translation: CASSLDWAEINYGYTF.